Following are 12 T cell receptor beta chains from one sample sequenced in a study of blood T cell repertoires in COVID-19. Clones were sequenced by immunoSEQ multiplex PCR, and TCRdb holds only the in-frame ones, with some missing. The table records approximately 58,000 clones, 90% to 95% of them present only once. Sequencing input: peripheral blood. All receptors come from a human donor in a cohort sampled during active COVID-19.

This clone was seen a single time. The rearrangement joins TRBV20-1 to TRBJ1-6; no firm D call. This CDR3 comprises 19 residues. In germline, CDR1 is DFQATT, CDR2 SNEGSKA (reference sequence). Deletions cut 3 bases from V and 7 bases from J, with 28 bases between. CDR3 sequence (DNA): TGCAGTGCTAGTATGTCCGAGGCGGGGATTACTCCTGAAAATTCACCCCTCCACTTT. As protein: CSASMSEAGITPENSPLHF.

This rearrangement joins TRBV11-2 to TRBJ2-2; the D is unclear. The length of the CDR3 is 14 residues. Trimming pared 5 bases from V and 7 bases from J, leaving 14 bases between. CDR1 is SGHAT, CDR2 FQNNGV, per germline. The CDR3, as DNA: TGTGCCAGCAGCCGACTCAATGTCCGCGGGGAGCTGTTTTTT. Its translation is CASSRLNVRGELFF.

The CDR3 bases are TGTGCCAGCAGCTCCATAGAACCCCAACTGAACACCGGGGAGCTGTTTTTT. Translated: CASSSIEPQLNTGELFF. The genes are TRBV7-9 and TRBJ2-2; no firm D call. The CDR3 is 17 amino acids. V lost 4 bases and J lost 1, with 16 bases in between. CDR1 and CDR2 from the germline V gene are SEHNR and FQNEAQ (reference sequence).

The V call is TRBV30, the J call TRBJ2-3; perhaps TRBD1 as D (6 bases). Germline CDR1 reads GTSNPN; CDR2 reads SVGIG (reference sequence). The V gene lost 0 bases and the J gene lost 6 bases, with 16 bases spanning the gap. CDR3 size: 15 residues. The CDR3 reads CAWSVPQGKSDTQYF. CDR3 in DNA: TGTGCCTGGAGTGTACCCCAGGGGAAGTCGGATACGCAGTATTTT.

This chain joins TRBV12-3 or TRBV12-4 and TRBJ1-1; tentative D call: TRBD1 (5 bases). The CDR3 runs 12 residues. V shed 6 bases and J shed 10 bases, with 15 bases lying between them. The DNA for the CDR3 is TGTGCCAGCAGCCTAGGAGGGGTGTCAGCTTTCTTT. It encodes CASSLGGVSAFF.

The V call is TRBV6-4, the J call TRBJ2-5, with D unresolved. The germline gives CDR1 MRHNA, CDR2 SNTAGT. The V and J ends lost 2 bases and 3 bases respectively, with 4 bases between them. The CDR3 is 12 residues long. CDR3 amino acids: CASSDQEETQYF. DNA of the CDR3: TGTGCCAGCAGTGACCAGGAAGAGACCCAGTACTTC.

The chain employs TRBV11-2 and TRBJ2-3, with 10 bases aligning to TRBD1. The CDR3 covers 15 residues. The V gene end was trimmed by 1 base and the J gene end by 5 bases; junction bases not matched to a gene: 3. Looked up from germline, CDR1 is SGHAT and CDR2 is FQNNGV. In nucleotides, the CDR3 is TGTGCCAGCAGCTTAGGGACAGGGGGTGAAGATACGCAGTATTTT. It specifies CASSLGTGGEDTQYF. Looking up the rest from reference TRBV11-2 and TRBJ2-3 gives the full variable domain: EAGVAQSPRYKIIEKRQSVAFWCNPISGHATLYWYQQILGQGPKLLIQFQNNGVVDDSQLPKDRFSAERLKGVDSTLKIQPAKLEDSAVYLCASSLGTGGEDTQYFGPGTRLTVL.

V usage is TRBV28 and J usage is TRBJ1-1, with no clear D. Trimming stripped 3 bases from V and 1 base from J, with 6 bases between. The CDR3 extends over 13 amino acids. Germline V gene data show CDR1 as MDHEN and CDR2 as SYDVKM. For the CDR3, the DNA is TGTGCCAGCAGTTTTCAAGCGAACACTGAAGCTTTCTTT. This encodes CASSFQANTEAFF.

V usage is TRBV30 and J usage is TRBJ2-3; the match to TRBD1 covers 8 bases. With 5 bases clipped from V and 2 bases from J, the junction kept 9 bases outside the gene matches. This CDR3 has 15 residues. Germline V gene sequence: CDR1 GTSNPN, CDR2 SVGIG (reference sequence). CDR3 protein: CAWDPTGGNTDTQYF. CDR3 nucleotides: TGTGCCTGGGACCCAACAGGGGGAAACACAGATACGCAGTATTTT.

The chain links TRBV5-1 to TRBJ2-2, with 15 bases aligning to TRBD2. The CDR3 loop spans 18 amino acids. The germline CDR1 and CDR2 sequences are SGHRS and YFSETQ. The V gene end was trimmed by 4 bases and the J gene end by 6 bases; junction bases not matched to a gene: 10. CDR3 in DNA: TGCGCCAGCAGCAAAGGACTAGCGGGGGGGCGTACGCCCGGGGAGCTGTTTTTT. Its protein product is CASSKGLAGGRTPGELFF.

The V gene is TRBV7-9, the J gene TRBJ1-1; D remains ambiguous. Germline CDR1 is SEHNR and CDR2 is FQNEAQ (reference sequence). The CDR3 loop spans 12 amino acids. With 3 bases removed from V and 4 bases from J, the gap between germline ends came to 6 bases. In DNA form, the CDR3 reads TGTGCCAGCAGCTTCAAGAGCACTGAAGCTTTCTTT. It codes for CASSFKSTEAFF.

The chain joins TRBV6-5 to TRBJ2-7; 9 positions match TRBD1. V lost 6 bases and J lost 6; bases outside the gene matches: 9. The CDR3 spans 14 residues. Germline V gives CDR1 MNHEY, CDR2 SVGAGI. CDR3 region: CASSVPGQGSEQYF. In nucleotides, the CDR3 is TGTGCCAGCAGCGTGCCGGGACAGGGAAGCGAGCAGTACTTC.